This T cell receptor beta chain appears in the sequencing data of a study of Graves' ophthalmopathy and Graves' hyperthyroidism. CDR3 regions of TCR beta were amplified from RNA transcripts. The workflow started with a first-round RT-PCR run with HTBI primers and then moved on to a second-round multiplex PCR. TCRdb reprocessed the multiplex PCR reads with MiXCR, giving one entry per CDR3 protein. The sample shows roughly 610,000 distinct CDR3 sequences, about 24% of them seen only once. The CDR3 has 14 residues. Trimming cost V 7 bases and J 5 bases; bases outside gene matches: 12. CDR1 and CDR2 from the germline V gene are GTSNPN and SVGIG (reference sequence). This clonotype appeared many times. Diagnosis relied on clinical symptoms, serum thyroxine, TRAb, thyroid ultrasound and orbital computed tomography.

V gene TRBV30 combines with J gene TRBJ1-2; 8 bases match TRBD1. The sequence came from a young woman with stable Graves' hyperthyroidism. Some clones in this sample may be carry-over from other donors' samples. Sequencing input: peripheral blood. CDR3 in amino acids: CAFLNRDRSYGYTF. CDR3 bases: TGTGCCTTCCTTAACCGGGACAGGAGTTATGGCTACACCTTC.